The present T cell receptor beta chain was sequenced within a study of blood T cell repertoires in COVID-19. At the level of the study: PBMCs, B-cell-depleted T cells, or T cells were the source of the cDNA or gDNA that made up the material.

Produced via immunoSEQ multiplex PCR; TCRdb's table is partial and in-frame only. The sample comprises around 130,000 clones, around 87% of which are singletons, and around 2.1% rests with the top ten. The CDR3 is made up of 16 amino acids. Germline values: CDR1 SGHTA, CDR2 FQGNSA. V was clipped by 5 bases and J by 1 base, with 14 bases between them. This receptor was taken from a man in his 70s with active COVID-19. V gene TRBV7-2 combines with J gene TRBJ2-2, with D possibly TRBD1 on 6 matching bases. Material for sequencing was peripheral blood. The CDR3 DNA sequence: TGTGCCAGCAGCGAAAGGCAGGGGCGGAACACCGGGGAGCTGTTTTTT. As protein: CASSERQGRNTGELFF.